These T cell receptor beta chains were read from a single sample in a study of T cell repertoires in cytomegalovirus infection. These receptors lack a known antigen. TCRdb reprocessed the reads with MiXCR, giving one entry per CDR3 protein. The profile covers 600,000 to 700,000 distinct CDR3 sequences, with around a third appearing a single time and roughly 18% taken by the ten largest. This sample comprised cultured PBMCs, obtained from culture after CMV antigen stimulation. The source is a human donor in good health (CMV status not recorded). Some clones in this sample may be carry-over from other donors' samples. Both conserved end residues are part of each CDR3. D genes are given only for firm matches. Some rows have no size entry. The others give once, few or many, or a class for an expanded clone.

J,V,D,size,DNA,CDR3
TRBJ2-5,TRBV19,NA,few,TGTGCCAGTAGTATGGTCGTATACTCAGAGACCCAGTACTTC,CASSMVVYSETQYF
TRBJ1-5,TRBV6-1,TRBD1,NA,TGTGCCGGAAGGACAGGGTTCAATCAGCCCCAGCATTTT,CAGRTGFNQPQHF
TRBJ1-3,TRBV7-2,NA,NA,TGTGCCAGCAGCTTTCGGGGGGGCGCTTCAGGAAACACCATATATTTT,CASSFRGGASGNTIYF
TRBJ1-1,TRBV30,NA,once,TGTGCCTGGAGTGTGATGACAGGAGGGGTAGCTTTCTTT,CAWSVMTGGVAFF
TRBJ2-1,TRBV4-1,NA,NA,TGCGCCAGCAGCCACGCAGCCGGGGGTGAGCAGTTCTTC,CASSHAAGGEQFF
TRBJ2-2,TRBV7-9,TRBD2,NA,TGTGCCCACAGTAGCGGGAGTGGTAACACCGGGGAGCTGTTTTTT,CAHSSGSGNTGELFF
TRBJ1-3,TRBV4-1,NA,NA,TGCGCCAGCAGCCAACGAAACACCATATATTTT,CASSQRNTIYF
TRBJ2-4,TRBV7-8,NA,many,TGTGCCAGCAGCTCCATCACCAAAAACATTCAGTACTTC,CASSSITKNIQYF
TRBJ2-7,TRBV28,NA,NA,TGTGCCAGCAGTTTAGGTACGGCAGTCACCTACGAGCAGTACTTC,CASSLGTAVTYEQYF
TRBJ1-5,TRBV12-3/TRBV12-4,NA,many,TGTGCCAGCAGCTTAGTAGGGGATGCTCAGCCCCAGCATTTT,CASSLVGDAQPQHF
TRBJ1-3,TRBV12-3/TRBV12-4,NA,NA,TGTGCCAGCAGGCATGGGGCGGGAAACACCATATATTTT,CASRHGAGNTIYF
TRBJ2-1,TRBV19,NA,NA,TGTGCCAGTACCTCTGGGGGGGCTTACAATGAGCAGTTCTTC,CASTSGGAYNEQFF
TRBJ2-1,TRBV19,NA,once,TGTGCCAGTAGGACCGGCGGGATACGCAATGAGCAGTTCTTC,CASRTGGIRNEQFF
TRBJ1-5,TRBV20-1,NA,NA,TGCAGTGCTACATGGTGGGCAGGCTATAGCAATCAGCCCCAGCATTTT,CSATWWAGYSNQPQHF
TRBJ1-2,TRBV5-6,NA,NA,TGTGCCAGCAGCTCACGGCGTGGCTACACCTTC,CASSSRRGYTF
TRBJ1-4,TRBV20-1,NA,NA,TGCAGTGCTAGAGCTTGGGCGGAAGAAAAACTGTTTTTT,CSARAWAEEKLFF
TRBJ1-2,TRBV20-1,NA,NA,TGCAGTGGGGTAATTAGAGCTGACAGCTATGGCTACACCTTC,CSGVIRADSYGYTF
TRBJ2-5,TRBV7-2,NA,many,TGTGCCAGCAGCTTAGCGGTTGGGGGCGGACAAGAGACCCAGTACTTC,CASSLAVGGGQETQYF
TRBJ1-5,TRBV6-1,NA,few,TGTGCCAGCACCCAGGGGATGAGCAATCAGCCCCAGCATTTT,CASTQGMSNQPQHF
TRBJ1-2,TRBV11-2,NA,NA,TGTGCCAGCAGCTTATTGTTGACAGACTATGGCTACACCTTC,CASSLLLTDYGYTF
TRBJ2-7,TRBV7-2,TRBD2,many,TGTGCCACGACCTCCCAGGGAGGGTACGAGCAGTACTTC,CATTSQGGYEQYF
TRBJ2-5,TRBV28,NA,NA,TGTGCCAGCAGTTGGTCCCACTCCCAAGAGACCCAGTACTTC,CASSWSHSQETQYF
TRBJ2-4,TRBV28,NA,few,TGTGCCAGCAGTTCAGGGTTGGCCAAAAACATTCAGTACTTC,CASSSGLAKNIQYF
TRBJ1-6,TRBV12-3/TRBV12-4,NA,many,TGTGCCAGCAGGGAAAGAAATTATAATTCACCCCTCCACTTT,CASRERNYNSPLHF
TRBJ2-1,TRBV11-2,NA,few,TGTGCCAGCAGCTTAGATCACGTACAAGAGCAGTTCTTC,CASSLDHVQEQFF
TRBJ1-2,TRBV2,NA,NA,TGTGCCAGCAGGCCCGGGACACCGGTTTACTATGGCTACACCTTC,CASRPGTPVYYGYTF
TRBJ1-2,TRBV7-9,TRBD1,NA,TGTGCCAGCAGCCCAACGATCCAGGGGGATACTGGCTACACCTTC,CASSPTIQGDTGYTF
TRBJ1-1,TRBV7-9,TRBD1,few,TGTGCCAGCAGTTCCTGGACAGGGGAAACTGAAGCTTTCTTT,CASSSWTGETEAFF
TRBJ2-1,TRBV5-4,TRBD2,NA,TGTGCCAGCAGGCGCACCCTAGCGGGCCACTCCTACAATGAGCAGTTCTTC,CASRRTLAGHSYNEQFF
TRBJ1-1,TRBV7-2,NA,many,TGTGCCAGCAGCTTAGTAGGGGGGCTGGGCACTGAAGCTTTCTTT,CASSLVGGLGTEAFF
TRBJ2-1,TRBV19,NA,few,TGTGCCAGTAGTATAGATCCGCTGGCGTACTCCTACAATGAGCAGTTCTTC,CASSIDPLAYSYNEQFF
TRBJ2-3,TRBV2,NA,few,TGTGCCAGCAGTGACCGTCTCCCAGATACGCAGTATTTT,CASSDRLPDTQYF
TRBJ1-5,TRBV4-3,NA,few,TGCGCCAGCAGTCACCGGAGGGGGAGTGCGGATAGCAATCAGCCCCAGCATTTT,CASSHRRGSADSNQPQHF
TRBJ2-7,TRBV7-8,NA,NA,TGTGCCAGCAGCTTAGACCCCCTGGGGGGAGAGCAGTACTTC,CASSLDPLGGEQYF
TRBJ2-7,TRBV6-1,TRBD2,NA,TGTGCCAGCAGTGAAATTCCGGGGGGAGCCTACGAGCAGTACTTC,CASSEIPGGAYEQYF
TRBJ2-1,TRBV5-4,TRBD2,NA,TGTGCCAGCAGCTTGGGTGCTAGCGGAGACAATGAGCAGTTCTTC,CASSLGASGDNEQFF
TRBJ2-1,TRBV7-2,NA,many,TGTGCCAGCAGCCTTCGACAGGCTGAGCAGTTCTTC,CASSLRQAEQFF
TRBJ1-2,TRBV4-1,NA,few,TGCGCCAGCAGCCAAGATGGGTATAACTATGGCTACACCTTC,CASSQDGYNYGYTF
TRBJ2-3,TRBV7-2,TRBD2,few,TGTGCCAGCAGCTTATACGCTAGCGGGATGGGCCAAACAGATACGCAGTATTTT,CASSLYASGMGQTDTQYF
TRBJ2-1,TRBV2,NA,NA,TGTGCCATCGGGACTGACGGCAATGAGCAGTTCTTC,CAIGTDGNEQFF
TRBJ2-1,TRBV12-3/TRBV12-4,NA,many,TGTGCCAGCGGAGGGATCTCCTACAATGAGCAGTTCTTC,CASGGISYNEQFF
TRBJ2-7,TRBV19,TRBD1,NA,TGTGCCAGTAGCCGAACAGGGGTCGCCTACGAGCAGTACTTC,CASSRTGVAYEQYF
TRBJ1-2,TRBV10-3,NA,NA,TGTGCCATCAGTTCCGACGCGTCCACTCTAGGTGGCTACACCTTC,CAISSDASTLGGYTF
TRBJ1-5,TRBV3-1,NA,NA,TGTGCCAGCAGCCAAGACAGTGGTGAAATAAATCAGCCCCAGCATTTT,CASSQDSGEINQPQHF
TRBJ2-3,TRBV7-2,TRBD2,many,TGTGCCAGCAGCTTCGGCCTAGCGGGAGCAGATACGCAGTATTTT,CASSFGLAGADTQYF
TRBJ2-7,TRBV7-2,NA,few,TGTGCCAGCAGCCTTGGAAGGAGCGCGGGCGAGCAGTACTTC,CASSLGRSAGEQYF
TRBJ1-1,TRBV4-3,NA,NA,TGCGCCAGCAGCCAAGACCGGGACGCGGGAACTGAAGCTTTCTTT,CASSQDRDAGTEAFF
TRBJ2-5,TRBV7-8,TRBD2,NA,TGTGCCAGCAGCTTAGCGCGGGGGTTCCAAGAGACCCAGTACTTC,CASSLARGFQETQYF
TRBJ2-1,TRBV7-2,NA,many,TGTGCCAGCAGCTTAGAGGGTCTCCTGAACAATGAGCAGTTCTTC,CASSLEGLLNNEQFF
TRBJ2-6,TRBV4-2,NA,NA,TGTGCCAGCAGCCTGACAGTTCTCGCAGGGGCCAACGTCCTGACTTTC,CASSLTVLAGANVLTF
TRBJ1-1,TRBV6-1,TRBD1,few,TGTGCCAGCACTTCGGGACAGGGGCTGACTGAAGCTTTCTTT,CASTSGQGLTEAFF
TRBJ2-1,TRBV4-3,TRBD2,NA,TGCGCCAGCAGCCAAGGACTAGCGTGGAATGAGCAGTTCTTC,CASSQGLAWNEQFF
TRBJ1-5,TRBV27,TRBD1,few,TGTGCCAGCAGTTCCGGGACAGGGCTGCGTGTAGACAATCAGCCCCAGCATTTT,CASSSGTGLRVDNQPQHF
TRBJ1-1,TRBV7-6,NA,few,TGTGCCAGCAGCCTCTCAAGATCTGAAGCTTTCTTT,CASSLSRSEAFF
TRBJ2-7,TRBV7-9,TRBD1,NA,TGTGCCAGCAGCTTAGCTCAGGGGGCAGTCTACGAGCAGTACTTC,CASSLAQGAVYEQYF
TRBJ2-7,TRBV5-1,TRBD2,NA,TGCGCCAGCAGCTTGGTGGGAGGGAACTACGAGCAGTACTTC,CASSLVGGNYEQYF
TRBJ2-3,TRBV7-4,NA,once,TGTGCCAGCAGTCCTATTCCTAGTGATACGCAGTATTTT,CASSPIPSDTQYF
TRBJ2-5,TRBV7-8,NA,NA,TGTGCCAGCAGCCCCACTCGGATGTACCAAGAGACCCAGTACTTC,CASSPTRMYQETQYF
TRBJ2-7,TRBV4-3,TRBD1,few,TGCGCCAGCAGCCCAGCAGGGGGCCTTGACGAGCAGTACTTC,CASSPAGGLDEQYF